This TCR beta chain was sequenced during a study of cytotoxic CD8 clonotypes in ibrutinib-treated CLL (dated by TCRdb to about 2021). Regarding the study in general: The cohort was composed of ten to eleven relapsed/refractory and approximately 16 treatment-naive patients; IGHV unmutated status was identified in 17 patients. Partial responses were observed in around 25 patients and complete responses in 2; after a median follow-up of 68 months, remission was maintained in around 14 patients and progression was observed in roughly twelve. Cryopreserved peripheral blood mononuclear cells were collected at three points: before therapy, at response, and at either sustained remission or disease progression. Samples averaged roughly 280,000 productive templates and tens of thousands of productive rearrangements. Longitudinal samples were obtainable from about 30% of the roughly 90 participants in the trial. Every sample from remission and from progressive disease was obtained while the patients were still on ibrutinib. Response samples were taken after a median of 12 months on treatment, ranging from about 6 to 36 months. What the work shows at the level of the full study, not this receptor alone: Sustained-remission and progressing patients did not have matched sampling times, and lymph node repertoires were not examined. Baseline clonality exceeded that of age-matched healthy donors and correlated strongly with circulating CD8+ T-cell counts. Public clonotypes were rare and either contracted or stayed stable during treatment, and the rise in clonality at ibrutinib response reflected the expansion of private clonotypes. Clonality increased at ibrutinib response, stayed stable in sustained remission, and fell back toward baseline at progression.

This clone was observed a handful of times. The antigen this receptor binds is unknown. Base qualities are not at hand, and no much larger clone is one base apart. On a MiSeq, deep resolution sequencing aimed for a depth between 1 in 1 million and 1 in 200,000 T cells, with each clonotype covered approximately 10x on average. TCR beta libraries were generated with the immunoSEQ hsTCRB Kit. The published analysis was carried out like this. Data were analyzed with ImmunoSEQ Data Assistant and ImmunoSEQ Analyzer, with V, D and J genes assigned per IMGT definitions. Clonality, which ranges from 0 to 1, was calculated by subtracting the normalized Shannon entropy of productive rearrangement frequencies from one. Public clonotype analysis was restricted to overrepresented clonotypes comprising at least 0.05% of each patient's repertoire. About twelve repertoires from age-matched healthy donors, obtained from immuneACCESS, served as clonality controls. The source is immuneACCESS, and TCRdb retained only in-frame sequences with V and J called. Part of the clones is not carried over; for the studies checked, unresolved V genes explain less than half of this, and the remainder is unexplained. V, J and clone size are those of that table, while D and trimming were read from the DNA. The sample includes just over 45,000 clones, with 69% observed a single time. The leading ten clones occupy about 13% of the sample.

The sample's time point label is to be understood as: about twelve months on ibrutinib. Around 2 micrograms of genomic DNA were extracted from cryopreserved PBMCs for TCR beta library preparation. Longitudinal blood samples from CLL patients on ibrutinib monotherapy were analyzed using high-throughput TCR beta sequencing. The patients took part in an open-label, single-center phase 2 trial of ibrutinib monotherapy. CDR1 and CDR2 are read off the germline V gene as SGHRS and YFSETQ. Germline trimming amounts to 2 bases on V and 0 bases on J, with 3 as the count of junction bases outside the gene matches. The CDR3 runs 16 amino acids, cysteine and phenylalanine included. The CDR3 DNA has 48 bases and is translated from base 1.

The V and J segments used are TRBV5-1 and TRBJ2-3; 10 middle bases align to TRBD2. The TCR was taken from a human donor with chronic lymphocytic leukemia. The material sequenced was PBMCs, taken after 12 months of ibrutinib treatment. The nucleotides read TGCGCCAGCAGCTTCGGACTAGCGGTTAGCACAGATACGCAGTATTTT. Translated, this is CASSFGLAVSTDTQYF.